Each of the 9 T cell receptor beta chains below was sequenced from the same sample in a study of response to subunit inactivated influenza vaccine. TCRdb passed the RT-PCR reads through MiXCR, listing each CDR3 protein once. Of around 570,000 distinct CDR3 sequences listed, approximately 10% are singletons. These data also featured in a second study, about T cells expressing NK-cell markers. From that study: The authors generated TCR beta cDNA through 5'RACE template switching with UMIs.

Here the sequenced sample was PBMCs from blood, taken on the day of vaccination. The receptors were gathered from a man aged 50 to 59 who received an inactivated influenza vaccine.

In its sample, this clonotype was seen many times. The chain uses TRBV7-9 and TRBJ1-4; D is perhaps TRBD1 (6 bases). Looked up from germline, CDR1 is SEHNR and CDR2 is FQNEAQ (reference sequence). Trimming left V 5 bases short and J 8 bases short, with 15 bases between. This CDR3 has 14 residues. CDR3 in amino acids: CASSIRDTREKLFF. The CDR3 nucleotides are TGTGCCAGCAGCATCCGGGACACCCGAGAAAAACTGTTTTTT.

This clonotype appeared a few times. The chain recombines TRBV20-1 with TRBJ2-3; D is perhaps TRBD2 (5 bases). V lost 0 bases to trimming and J lost 6 bases, with 13 bases between them. Germline V gene data show CDR1 as DFQATT and CDR2 as SNEGSKA (reference sequence). CDR3 length: 14 residues. In nucleotides, the CDR3 is TGCAGTGCTAGAGATCCCTTTCGGAGGGATACGCAGTATTTT. Encoded protein: CSARDPFRRDTQYF.

This clonotype has only a few counts. The chain is built from TRBV2 and TRBJ2-7; TRBD1 aligns across 7 bases. Germline V gives CDR1 SNHLY, CDR2 FYNNEI. V dropped 6 bases and J dropped 4; count of bases not matched to a gene: 12. The CDR3 extends over 15 amino acids. This CDR3 reads CASSDDRVDEYEQYF. The CDR3 DNA is TGTGCCAGCAGCGACGACAGGGTGGATGAATACGAGCAGTACTTC.

CDR3 sequence (DNA): TGTGCCAGCTCACCGGGACTCAGGGGGATAAGCACAGATACGCAGTATTTT. Encoded protein: CASSPGLRGISTDTQYF. The chain employs TRBV18 and TRBJ2-3; a possible D gene is TRBD1 (7 bases). Per germline, CDR1 KGHSH and CDR2 LQKENI. CDR3 size: 17 residues. The V gene lost 3 bases and the J gene lost 0 bases, with 16 bases spanning the gap.

The rearrangement uses TRBV7-2 and TRBJ2-7, with no clear D. The CDR3 covers 16 residues. Germline V gives CDR1 SGHTA, CDR2 FQGNSA. Trimming removed 1 base at V and 9 bases at J, with 22 bases between. This CDR3 reads CASSLEGGPTSFGQYF. The CDR3 DNA reads as TGTGCCAGCAGCTTAGAAGGCGGCCCAACGTCTTTTGGGCAGTACTTC.

This clonotype was seen a few times. The rearrangement links TRBV25-1 to TRBJ1-2, with unresolved D. The germline CDR1 and CDR2 sequences are MGHDK and SYGVNS. The CDR3 consists of 13 residues. Trimming took 2 bases from V and 3 from J, leaving 7 bases between them. The CDR3 DNA reads TGTGCCAGCAGTGAAGGAGCTGACTATGGCTACACCTTC. Residues: CASSEGADYGYTF.

This clonotype was counted only a few times. This chain connects TRBV20-1 to TRBJ2-7; D not certain. V lost 4 bases, J lost 6 bases, and 16 bases lay in between. There are 13 residues in the CDR3. CDR1 is DFQATT and CDR2 is SNEGSKA in the germline V gene (reference sequence). CDR3 in amino acids: CSATLSYVGEQYF. CDR3 in DNA: TGCAGTGCTACATTGTCCTACGTCGGCGAGCAGTACTTC.

This clonotype has only a few counts. The genes are TRBV28 and TRBJ1-4; 10 bases fit TRBD1. Germline V gene lookup returns CDR1 MDHEN and CDR2 SYDVKM. Unmatched junction bases numbered 4, after V lost 9 bases and J lost 6 bases. The CDR3 extends over 13 amino acids. CDR3 amino acids: CASTTGGYEKLFF. DNA for the CDR3: TGTGCCAGTACGACAGGGGGCTATGAAAAACTGTTTTTT.

V usage is TRBV12-3 or TRBV12-4 and J usage is TRBJ2-1; 11 nucleotides agree with TRBD2. V trimming: 4 bases; J trimming: 7 bases; junction bases outside the gene matches: 6. The CDR3 extends over 15 amino acids. Written as DNA, the CDR3 is TGTGCCAGCAGTTCCTTTAGCGGGGGGGCGAATGAGCAGTTCTTC. The encoded protein is CASSSFSGGANEQFF.